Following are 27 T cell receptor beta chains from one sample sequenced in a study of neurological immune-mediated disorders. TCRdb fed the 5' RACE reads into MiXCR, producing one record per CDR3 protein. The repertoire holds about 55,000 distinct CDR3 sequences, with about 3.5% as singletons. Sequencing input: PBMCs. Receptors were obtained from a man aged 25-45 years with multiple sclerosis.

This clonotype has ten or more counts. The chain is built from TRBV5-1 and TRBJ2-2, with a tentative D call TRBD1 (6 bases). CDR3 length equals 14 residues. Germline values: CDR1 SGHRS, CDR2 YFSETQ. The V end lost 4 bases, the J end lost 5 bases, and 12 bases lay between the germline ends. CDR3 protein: CASSVGTTTGELFF. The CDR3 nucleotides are TGCGCCAGCAGCGTCGGGACAACAACCGGGGAGCTGTTTTTT.

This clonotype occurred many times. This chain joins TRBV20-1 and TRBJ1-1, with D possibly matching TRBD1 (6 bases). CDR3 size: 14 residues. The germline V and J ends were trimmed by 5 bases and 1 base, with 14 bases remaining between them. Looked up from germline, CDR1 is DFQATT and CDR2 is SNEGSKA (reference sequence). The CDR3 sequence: CSAQRGNPNTEAFF. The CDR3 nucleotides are TGCAGTGCTCAAAGGGGGAACCCGAACACTGAAGCTTTCTTT.

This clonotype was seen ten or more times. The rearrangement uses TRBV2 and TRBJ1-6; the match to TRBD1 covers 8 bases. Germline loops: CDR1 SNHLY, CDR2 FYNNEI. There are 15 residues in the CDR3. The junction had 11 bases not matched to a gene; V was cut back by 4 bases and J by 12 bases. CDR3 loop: CASSGGWTGLIPLHF. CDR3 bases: TGTGCCAGCAGTGGTGGTTGGACAGGGTTGATACCCCTCCACTTT. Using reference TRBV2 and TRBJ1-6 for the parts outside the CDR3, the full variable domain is EPEVTQTPSHQVTQMGQEVILRCVPISNHLYFYWYRQILGQKVEFLVSFYNNEISEKSEIFDDQFSVERPDGSNFTLKIRSTKLEDSAMYFCASSGGWTGLIPLHFGNGTRLTVT.

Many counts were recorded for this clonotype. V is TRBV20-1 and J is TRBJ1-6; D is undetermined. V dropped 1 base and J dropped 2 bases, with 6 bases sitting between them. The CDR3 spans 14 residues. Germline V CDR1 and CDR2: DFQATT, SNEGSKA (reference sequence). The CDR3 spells CSARGVAYNSPLHF. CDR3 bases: TGCAGTGCTAGAGGCGTCGCCTATAATTCACCCCTCCACTTT.

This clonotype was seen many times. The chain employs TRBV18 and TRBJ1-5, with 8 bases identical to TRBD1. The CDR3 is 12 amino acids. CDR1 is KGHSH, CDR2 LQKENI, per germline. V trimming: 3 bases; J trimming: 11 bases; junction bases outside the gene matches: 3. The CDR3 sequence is CASSPGQGSQHF. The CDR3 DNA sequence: TGTGCCAGCTCACCTGGACAGGGATCCCAGCATTTT.

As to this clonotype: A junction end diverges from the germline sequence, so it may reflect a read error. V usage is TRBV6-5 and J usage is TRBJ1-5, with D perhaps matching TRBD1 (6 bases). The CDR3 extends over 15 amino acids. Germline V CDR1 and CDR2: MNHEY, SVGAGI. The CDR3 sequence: CASSYSGGANQPQNF. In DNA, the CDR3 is TGTGCCAGCAGTTACTCCGGGGGGGCCAATCAGCCCCAGAATTTT.

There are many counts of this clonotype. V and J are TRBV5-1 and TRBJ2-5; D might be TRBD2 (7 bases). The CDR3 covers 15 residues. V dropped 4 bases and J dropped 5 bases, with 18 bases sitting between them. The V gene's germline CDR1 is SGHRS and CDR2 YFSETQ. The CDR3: CASSAGSGGGETQYF. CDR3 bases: TGCGCCAGCAGCGCCGGATCGGGGGGCGGTGAGACCCAGTACTTC.

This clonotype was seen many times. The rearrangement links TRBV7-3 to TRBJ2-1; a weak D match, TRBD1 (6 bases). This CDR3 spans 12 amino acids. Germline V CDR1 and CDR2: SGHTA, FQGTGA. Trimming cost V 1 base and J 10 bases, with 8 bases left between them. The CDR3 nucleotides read TGTGCCAGCAGCTTAAAGGGGGACGAGCAGTTCTTC. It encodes CASSLKGDEQFF.

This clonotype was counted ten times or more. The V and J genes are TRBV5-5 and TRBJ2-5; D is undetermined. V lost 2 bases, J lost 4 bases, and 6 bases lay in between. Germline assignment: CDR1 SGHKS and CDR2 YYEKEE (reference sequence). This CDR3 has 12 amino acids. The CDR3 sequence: CASSFSPETQYF. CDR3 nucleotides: TGTGCCAGCAGCTTCAGCCCAGAGACCCAGTACTTC. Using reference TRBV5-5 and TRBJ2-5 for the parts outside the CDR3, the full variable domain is DAGVTQSPTHLIKTRGQQVTLRCSPISGHKSVSWYQQVLGQGPQFIFQYYEKEERGRGNFPDRFSARQFPNYSSELNVNALLLGDSALYLCASSFSPETQYFGPGTRLLVL.

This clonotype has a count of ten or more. CDR3 nucleotide sequence: TGTGCCAGCAGCTTAGCGGGGGGGGCCTACGAGCAGTACTTC. Its translation is CASSLAGGAYEQYF. The chain employs TRBV7-6 and TRBJ2-7; 7 bases are shared with TRBD2. The CDR3 totals 14 residues. Losses at the gene ends were 0 bases for V and 2 bases for J; bases not matched to a gene: 1. Germline V CDR1 and CDR2: SGHVS, FNYEAQ.

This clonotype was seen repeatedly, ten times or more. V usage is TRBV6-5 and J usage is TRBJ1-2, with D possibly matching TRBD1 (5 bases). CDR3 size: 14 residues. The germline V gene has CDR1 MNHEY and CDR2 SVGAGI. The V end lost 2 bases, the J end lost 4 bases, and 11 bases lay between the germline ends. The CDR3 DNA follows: TGTGCCAGCAGTTACAATGAGGGGAGCTATGGCTACACCTTC. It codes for CASSYNEGSYGYTF.

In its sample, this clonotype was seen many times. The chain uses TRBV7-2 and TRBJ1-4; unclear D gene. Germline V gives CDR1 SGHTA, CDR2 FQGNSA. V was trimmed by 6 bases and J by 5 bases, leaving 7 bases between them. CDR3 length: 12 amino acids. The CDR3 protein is CASSYGNEKLFF. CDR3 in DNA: TGTGCCAGCAGTTATGGGAATGAAAAACTGTTTTTT.

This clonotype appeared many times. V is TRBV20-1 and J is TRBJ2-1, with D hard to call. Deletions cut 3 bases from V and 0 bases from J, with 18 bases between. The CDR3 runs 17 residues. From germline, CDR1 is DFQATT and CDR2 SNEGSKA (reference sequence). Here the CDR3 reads CSARAPTAVSSYNEQFF. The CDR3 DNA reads TGCAGTGCTAGGGCCCCTACGGCGGTTAGCTCCTACAATGAGCAGTTCTTC.

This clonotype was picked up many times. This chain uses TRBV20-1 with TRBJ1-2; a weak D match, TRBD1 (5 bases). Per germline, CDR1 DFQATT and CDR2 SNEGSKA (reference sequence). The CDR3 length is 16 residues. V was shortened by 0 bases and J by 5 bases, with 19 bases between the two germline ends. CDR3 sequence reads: CSARDRGVYPNYGYTF. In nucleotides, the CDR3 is TGCAGTGCTAGAGATCGGGGGGTGTACCCAAATTATGGCTACACCTTC.

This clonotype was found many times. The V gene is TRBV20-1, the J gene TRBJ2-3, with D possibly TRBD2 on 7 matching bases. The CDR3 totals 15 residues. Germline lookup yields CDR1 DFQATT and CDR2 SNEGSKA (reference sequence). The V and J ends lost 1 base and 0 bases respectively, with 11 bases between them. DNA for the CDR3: TGCAGTGCTAGAGCCCCGGGGGGCAGCACAGATACGCAGTATTTT. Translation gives CSARAPGGSTDTQYF.

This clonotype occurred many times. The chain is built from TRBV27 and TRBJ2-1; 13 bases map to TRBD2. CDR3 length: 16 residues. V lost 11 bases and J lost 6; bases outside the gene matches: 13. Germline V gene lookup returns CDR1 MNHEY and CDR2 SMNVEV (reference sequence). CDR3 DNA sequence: TGTGCCTCAAAGAAACTAGCGGGAGGGCCGGGCAATGAGCAGTTCTTC. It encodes CASKKLAGGPGNEQFF.

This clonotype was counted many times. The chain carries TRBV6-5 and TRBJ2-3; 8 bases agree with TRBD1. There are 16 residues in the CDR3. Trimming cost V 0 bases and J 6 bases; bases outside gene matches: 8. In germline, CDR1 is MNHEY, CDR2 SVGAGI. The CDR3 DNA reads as TGTGCCAGCAGTTACTCAGCCAGGGGGCATAGGGATACGCAGTATTTT. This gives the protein CASSYSARGHRDTQYF.

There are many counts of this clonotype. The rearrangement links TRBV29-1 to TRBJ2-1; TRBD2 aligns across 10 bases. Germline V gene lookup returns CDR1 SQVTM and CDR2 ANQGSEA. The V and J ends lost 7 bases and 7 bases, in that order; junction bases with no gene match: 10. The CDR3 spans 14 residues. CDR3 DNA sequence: TGCAGCGCGACCGAGCGGGGGGGTTGGAATGAGCAGTTCTTC. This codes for CSATERGGWNEQFF.

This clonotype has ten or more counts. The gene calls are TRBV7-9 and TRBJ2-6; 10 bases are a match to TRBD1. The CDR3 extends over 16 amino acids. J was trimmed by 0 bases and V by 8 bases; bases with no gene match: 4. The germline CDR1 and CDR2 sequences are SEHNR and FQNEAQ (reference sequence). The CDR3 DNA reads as TGTGCCAGCCGGGACAGGGGATCCTCTGGGGCCAACGTCCTGACTTTC. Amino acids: CASRDRGSSGANVLTF. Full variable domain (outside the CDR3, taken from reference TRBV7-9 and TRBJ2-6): DTGVSQNPRHKITKRGQNVTFRCDPISEHNRLYWYRQTLGQGPEFLTYFQNEAQLEKSRLLSDRFSAERPKGSFSTLEIQRTEQGDSAMYLCASRDRGSSGANVLTFGAGSRLTVL.

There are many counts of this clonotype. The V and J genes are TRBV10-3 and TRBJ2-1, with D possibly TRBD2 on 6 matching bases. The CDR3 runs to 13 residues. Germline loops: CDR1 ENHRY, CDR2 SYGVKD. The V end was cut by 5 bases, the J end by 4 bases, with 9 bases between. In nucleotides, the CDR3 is TGTGCCATCAGTACCGGGACTTACAATGAGCAGTTCTTC. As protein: CAISTGTYNEQFF.

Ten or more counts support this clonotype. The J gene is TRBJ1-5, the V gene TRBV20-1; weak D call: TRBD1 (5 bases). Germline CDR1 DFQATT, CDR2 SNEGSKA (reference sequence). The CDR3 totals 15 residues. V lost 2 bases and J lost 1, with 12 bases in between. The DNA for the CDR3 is TGCAGTGCTAGACAAGGGGCACGAAGCAATCAGCCCCAGCATTTT. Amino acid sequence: CSARQGARSNQPQHF.

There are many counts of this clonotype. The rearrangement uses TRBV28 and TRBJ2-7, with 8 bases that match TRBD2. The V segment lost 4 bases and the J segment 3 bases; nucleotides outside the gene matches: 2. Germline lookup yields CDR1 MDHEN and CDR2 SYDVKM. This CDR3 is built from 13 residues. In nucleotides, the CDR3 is TGTGCCAGCAGTTCACTAGCGGTCTACGAGCAGTACTTC. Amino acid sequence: CASSSLAVYEQYF.

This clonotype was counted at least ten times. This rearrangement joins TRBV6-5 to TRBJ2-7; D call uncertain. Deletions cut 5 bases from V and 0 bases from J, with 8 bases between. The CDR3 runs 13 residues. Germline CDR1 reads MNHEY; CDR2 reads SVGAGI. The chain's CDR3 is CASSPWDSYEQYF. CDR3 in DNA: TGTGCCAGCAGTCCCTGGGACTCCTACGAGCAGTACTTC.

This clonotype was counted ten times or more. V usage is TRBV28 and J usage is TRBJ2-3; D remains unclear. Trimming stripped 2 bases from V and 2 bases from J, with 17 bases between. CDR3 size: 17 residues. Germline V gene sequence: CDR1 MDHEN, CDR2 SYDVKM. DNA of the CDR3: TGTGCCAGCAGTTTAGCCGCCAGTTCAAGGCCCACAGATACGCAGTATTTT. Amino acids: CASSLAASSRPTDTQYF.

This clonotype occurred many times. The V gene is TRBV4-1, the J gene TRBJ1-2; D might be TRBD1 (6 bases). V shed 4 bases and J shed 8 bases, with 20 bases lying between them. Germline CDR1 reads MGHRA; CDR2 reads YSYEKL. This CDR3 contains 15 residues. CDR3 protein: CASSPVTGYPGGYTF. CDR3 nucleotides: TGCGCCAGCAGCCCTGTTACAGGGTACCCTGGAGGCTACACCTTC.

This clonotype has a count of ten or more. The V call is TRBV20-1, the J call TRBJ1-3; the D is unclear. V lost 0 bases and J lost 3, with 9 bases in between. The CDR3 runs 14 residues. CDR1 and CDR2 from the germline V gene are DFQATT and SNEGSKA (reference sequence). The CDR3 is CSAREDPVGNTIYF. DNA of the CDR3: TGCAGTGCTAGAGAAGATCCGGTTGGAAACACCATATATTTT.

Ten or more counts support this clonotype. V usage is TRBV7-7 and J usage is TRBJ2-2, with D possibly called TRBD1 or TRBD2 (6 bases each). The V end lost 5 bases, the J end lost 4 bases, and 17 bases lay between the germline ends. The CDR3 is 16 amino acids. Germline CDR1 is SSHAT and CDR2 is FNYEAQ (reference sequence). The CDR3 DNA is TGTGCCAGCAGCGGAACAGGGAAGGGGGGCACCGGGGAGCTGTTTTTT. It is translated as CASSGTGKGGTGELFF.